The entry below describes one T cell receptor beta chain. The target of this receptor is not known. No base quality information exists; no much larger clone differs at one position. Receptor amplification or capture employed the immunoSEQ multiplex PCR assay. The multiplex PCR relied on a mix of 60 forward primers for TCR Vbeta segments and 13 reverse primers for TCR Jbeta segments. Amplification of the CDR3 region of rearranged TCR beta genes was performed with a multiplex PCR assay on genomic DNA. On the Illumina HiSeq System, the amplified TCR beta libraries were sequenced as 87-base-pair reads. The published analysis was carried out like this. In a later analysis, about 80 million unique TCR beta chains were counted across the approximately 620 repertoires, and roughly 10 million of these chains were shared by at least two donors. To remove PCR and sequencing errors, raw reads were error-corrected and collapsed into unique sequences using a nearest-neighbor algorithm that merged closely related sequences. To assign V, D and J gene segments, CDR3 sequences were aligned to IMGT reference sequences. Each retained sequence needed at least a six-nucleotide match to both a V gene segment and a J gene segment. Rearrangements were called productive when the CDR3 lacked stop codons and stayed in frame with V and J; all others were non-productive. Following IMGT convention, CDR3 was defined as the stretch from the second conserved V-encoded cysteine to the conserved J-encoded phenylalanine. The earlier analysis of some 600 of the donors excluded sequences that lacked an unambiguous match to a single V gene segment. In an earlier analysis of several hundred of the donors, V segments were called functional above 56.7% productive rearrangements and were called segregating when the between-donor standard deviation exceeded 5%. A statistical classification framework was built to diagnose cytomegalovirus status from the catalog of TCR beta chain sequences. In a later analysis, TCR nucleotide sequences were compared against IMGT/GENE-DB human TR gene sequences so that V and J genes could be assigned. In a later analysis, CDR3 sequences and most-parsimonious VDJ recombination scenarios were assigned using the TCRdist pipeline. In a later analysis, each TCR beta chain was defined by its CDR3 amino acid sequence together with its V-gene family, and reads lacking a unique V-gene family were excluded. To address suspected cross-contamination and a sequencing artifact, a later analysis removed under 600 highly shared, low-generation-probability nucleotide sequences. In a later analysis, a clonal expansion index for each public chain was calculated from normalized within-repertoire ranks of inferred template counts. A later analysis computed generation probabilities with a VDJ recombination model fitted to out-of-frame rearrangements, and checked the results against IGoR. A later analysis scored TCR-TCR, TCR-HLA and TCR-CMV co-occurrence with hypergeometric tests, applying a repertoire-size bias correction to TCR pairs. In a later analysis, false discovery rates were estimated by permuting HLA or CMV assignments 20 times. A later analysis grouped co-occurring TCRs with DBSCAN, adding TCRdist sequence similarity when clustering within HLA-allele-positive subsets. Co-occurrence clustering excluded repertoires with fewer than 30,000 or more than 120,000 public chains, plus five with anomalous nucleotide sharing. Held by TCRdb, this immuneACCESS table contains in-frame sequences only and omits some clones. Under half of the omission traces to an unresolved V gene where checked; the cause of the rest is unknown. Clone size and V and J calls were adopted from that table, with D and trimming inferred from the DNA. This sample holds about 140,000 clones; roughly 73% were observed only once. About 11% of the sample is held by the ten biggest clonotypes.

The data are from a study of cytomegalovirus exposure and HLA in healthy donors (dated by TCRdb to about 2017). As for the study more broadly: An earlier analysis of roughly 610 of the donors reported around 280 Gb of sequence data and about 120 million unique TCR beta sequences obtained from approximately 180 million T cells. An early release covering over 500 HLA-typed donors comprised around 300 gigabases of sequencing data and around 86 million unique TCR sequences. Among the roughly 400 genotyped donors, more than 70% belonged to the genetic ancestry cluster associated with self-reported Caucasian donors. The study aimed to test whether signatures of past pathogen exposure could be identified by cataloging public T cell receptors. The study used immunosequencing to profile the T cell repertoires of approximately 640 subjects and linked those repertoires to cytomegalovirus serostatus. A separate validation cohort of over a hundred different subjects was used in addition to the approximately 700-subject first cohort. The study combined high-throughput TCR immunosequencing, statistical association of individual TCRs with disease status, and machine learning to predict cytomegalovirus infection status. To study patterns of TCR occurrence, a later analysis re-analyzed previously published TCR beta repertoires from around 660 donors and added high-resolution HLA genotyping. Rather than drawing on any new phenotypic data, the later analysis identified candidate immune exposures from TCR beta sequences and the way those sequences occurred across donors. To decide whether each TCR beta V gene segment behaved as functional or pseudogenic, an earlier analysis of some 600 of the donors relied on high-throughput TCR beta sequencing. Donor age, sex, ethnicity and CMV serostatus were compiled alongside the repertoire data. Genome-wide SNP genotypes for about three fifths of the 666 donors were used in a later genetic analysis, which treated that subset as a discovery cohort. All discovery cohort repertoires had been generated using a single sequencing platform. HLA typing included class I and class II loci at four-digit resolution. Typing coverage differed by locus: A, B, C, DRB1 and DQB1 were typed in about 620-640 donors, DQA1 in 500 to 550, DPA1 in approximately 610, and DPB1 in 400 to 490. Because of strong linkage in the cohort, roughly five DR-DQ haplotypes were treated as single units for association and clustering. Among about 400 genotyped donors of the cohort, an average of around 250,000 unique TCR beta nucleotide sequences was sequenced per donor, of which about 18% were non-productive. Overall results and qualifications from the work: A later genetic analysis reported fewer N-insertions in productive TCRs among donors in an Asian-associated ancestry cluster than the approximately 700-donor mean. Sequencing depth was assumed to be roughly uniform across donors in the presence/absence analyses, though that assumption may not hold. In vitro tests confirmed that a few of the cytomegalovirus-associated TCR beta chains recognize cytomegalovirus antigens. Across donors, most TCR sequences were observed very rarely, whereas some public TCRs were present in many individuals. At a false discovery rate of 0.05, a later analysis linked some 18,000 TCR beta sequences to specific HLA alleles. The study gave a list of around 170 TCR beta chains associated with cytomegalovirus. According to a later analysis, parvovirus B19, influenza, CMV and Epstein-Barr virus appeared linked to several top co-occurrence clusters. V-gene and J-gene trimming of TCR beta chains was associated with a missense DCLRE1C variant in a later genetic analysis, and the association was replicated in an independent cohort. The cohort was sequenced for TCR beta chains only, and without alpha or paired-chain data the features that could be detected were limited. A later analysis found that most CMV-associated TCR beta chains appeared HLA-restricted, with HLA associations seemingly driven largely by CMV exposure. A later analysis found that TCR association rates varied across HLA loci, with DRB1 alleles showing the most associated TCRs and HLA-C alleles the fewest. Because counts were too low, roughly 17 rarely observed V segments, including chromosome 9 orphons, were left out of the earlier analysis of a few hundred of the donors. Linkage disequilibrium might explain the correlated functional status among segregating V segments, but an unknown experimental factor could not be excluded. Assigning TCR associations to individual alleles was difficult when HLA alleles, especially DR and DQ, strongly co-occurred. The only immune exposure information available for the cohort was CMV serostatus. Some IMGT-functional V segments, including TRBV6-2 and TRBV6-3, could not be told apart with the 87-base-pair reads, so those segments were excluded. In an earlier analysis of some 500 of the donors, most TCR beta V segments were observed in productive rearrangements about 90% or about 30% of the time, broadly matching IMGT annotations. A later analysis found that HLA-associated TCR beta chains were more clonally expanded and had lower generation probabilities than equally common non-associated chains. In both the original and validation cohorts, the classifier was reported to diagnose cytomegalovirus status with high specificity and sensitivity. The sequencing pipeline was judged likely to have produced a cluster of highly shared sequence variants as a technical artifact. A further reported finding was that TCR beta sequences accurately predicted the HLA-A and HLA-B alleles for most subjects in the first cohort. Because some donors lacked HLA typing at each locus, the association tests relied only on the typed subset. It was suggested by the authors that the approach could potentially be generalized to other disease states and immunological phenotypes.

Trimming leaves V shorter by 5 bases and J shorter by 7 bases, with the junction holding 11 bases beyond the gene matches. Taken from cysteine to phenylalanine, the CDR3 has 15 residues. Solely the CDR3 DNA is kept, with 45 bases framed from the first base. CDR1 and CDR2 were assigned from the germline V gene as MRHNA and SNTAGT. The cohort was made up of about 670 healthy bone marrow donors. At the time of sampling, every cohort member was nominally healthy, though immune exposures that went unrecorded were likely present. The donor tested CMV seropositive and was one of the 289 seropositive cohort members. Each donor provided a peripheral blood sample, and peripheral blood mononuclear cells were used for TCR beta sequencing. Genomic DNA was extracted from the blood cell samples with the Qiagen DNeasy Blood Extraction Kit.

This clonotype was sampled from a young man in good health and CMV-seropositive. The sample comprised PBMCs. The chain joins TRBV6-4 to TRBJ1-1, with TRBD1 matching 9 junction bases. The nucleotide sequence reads TGTGCCAGCAGTTCCGGGACAGGGACCCTCGATGAAGCTTTCTTT. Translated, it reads CASSSGTGTLDEAFF.